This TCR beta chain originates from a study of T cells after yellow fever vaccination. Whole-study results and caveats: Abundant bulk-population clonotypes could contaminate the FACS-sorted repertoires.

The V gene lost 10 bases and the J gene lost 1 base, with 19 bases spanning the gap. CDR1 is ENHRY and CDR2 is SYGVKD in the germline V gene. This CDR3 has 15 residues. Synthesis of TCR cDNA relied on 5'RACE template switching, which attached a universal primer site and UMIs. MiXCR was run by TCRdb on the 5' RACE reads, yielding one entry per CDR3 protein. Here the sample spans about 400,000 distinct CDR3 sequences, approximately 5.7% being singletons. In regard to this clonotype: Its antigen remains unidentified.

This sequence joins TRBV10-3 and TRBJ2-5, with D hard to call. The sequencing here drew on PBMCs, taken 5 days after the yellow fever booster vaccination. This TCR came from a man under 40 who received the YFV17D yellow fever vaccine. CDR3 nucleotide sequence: TGTGCCAGCCGGGTCGGGCTGACAATCCAAGAGACCCAGTACTTC. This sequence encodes CASRVGLTIQETQYF.